The 28 T cell receptor beta chains below all came from one sample that was sequenced in a study of T cell repertoires in ileal Crohn's disease. Time point given: neoterminal ileum biopsy at postoperative endoscopy, about 6 months after surgery. Libraries were prepared by immunoSEQ multiplex PCR; TCRdb keeps only in-frame clonotypes and omits some of them. Counted here are about 13,000 clones, over 75% occurring once; the ten biggest clones make up under 6%. The sample consisted of ileal tissue. These receptors came from an adult with Crohn's disease.

The CDR3 spells CASSPSGIGSYNSPLHF. In DNA, the CDR3 is TGTGCCAGCTCACCATCGGGGATTGGATCCTATAATTCACCCCTCCACTTT. V gene TRBV18 combines with J gene TRBJ1-6; D is unclear. Germline assignment: CDR1 KGHSH and CDR2 LQKENI. V lost 2 bases and J 1 base, leaving 12 bases between the germline ends. CDR3 size: 17 residues. Using reference TRBV18 and TRBJ1-6 for the parts outside the CDR3, the full variable domain is NAGVMQNPRHLVRRRGQEARLRCSPMKGHSHVYWYRQLPEEGLKFMVYLQKENIIDESGMPKERFSAEFPKEGPSILRIQQVVRGDSAAYFCASSPSGIGSYNSPLHFGNGTRLTVT.

The rearrangement links TRBV5-1 to TRBJ1-1; D may be TRBD1 (6 bases). Trimming took 0 bases from V and 3 from J, leaving 18 bases between them. The CDR3 runs to 17 residues. The germline V gene encodes CDR1 SGHRS and CDR2 YFSETQ. CDR3 sequence: CASSLDLGGLRYTEAFF. The CDR3 DNA follows: TGCGCCAGCAGCTTGGACCTGGGGGGGCTGAGGTACACTGAAGCTTTCTTT.

The rearrangement links TRBV2 to TRBJ2-2; D is possibly TRBD1 (6 bases). V dropped 8 bases and J dropped 1 base, with 11 bases sitting between them. This CDR3 spans 14 amino acids. In germline, CDR1 is SNHLY, CDR2 FYNNEI. The CDR3 loop is CASPTGRNTGELFF. The CDR3 coding sequence is TGTGCCAGCCCGACAGGAAGGAACACCGGGGAGCTGTTTTTT.

Within the sample, this clone is medium-sized (0.01 to 0.1%). The chain joins TRBV19 to TRBJ2-1, with a tentative D call TRBD1 (6 bases). V lost 7 bases to trimming and J lost 1 base, with 11 bases between them. The germline CDR1 and CDR2 sequences are LNHDA and SQIVND (reference sequence). The CDR3 sequence is 14 residues long. Here the CDR3 DNA reads TGTGCCAGTATGAGGACAGCTTCCTACAATGAGCAGTTCTTC. Encoded protein: CASMRTASYNEQFF.

This clone was observed a single time. The V gene is TRBV5-1, the J gene TRBJ2-7; 10 nucleotides agree with TRBD1. The length of the CDR3 is 15 residues. Germline CDR1 and CDR2: SGHRS and YFSETQ. V lost 4 bases and J lost 6; bases outside the gene matches: 10. The CDR3, as DNA: TGCGCCAGCAGCCCAGGAGGGACAGGGGTGGGCGAGCAGTACTTC. The encoded protein is CASSPGGTGVGEQYF.

The chain has TRBV11-2 and TRBJ2-7; 8 nucleotides align to TRBD1. The CDR3 length is 16 residues. Germline CDR1 and CDR2: SGHAT and FQNNGV. Trimming at V came to 5 bases and at J to 3 bases, leaving 12 bases not matched to a gene. The CDR3, as DNA: TGTGCCAGCAGCGGGGTGGGGGGACAGGACTACTACGAGCAGTACTTC. This translates into CASSGVGGQDYYEQYF.

The genes are TRBV7-3 and TRBJ2-7, with D perhaps TRBD2 (6 bases). Trimming stripped 2 bases from V and 2 bases from J, with 10 bases between. Germline CDR1 and CDR2: SGHTA and FQGTGA. There are 14 residues in the CDR3. The CDR3 DNA reads TGTGCCAGCAGCTTACGGGACTCGACCTACGAGCAGTACTTC. It translates to CASSLRDSTYEQYF.

The chain uses TRBV14 and TRBJ2-7, with 9 nucleotides matching TRBD1. V dropped 2 bases and J dropped 3; count of bases not matched to a gene: 8. CDR1 and CDR2 from the germline V gene are SGHDN and FVKESK. The CDR3 runs 16 residues. CDR3 nucleotides: TGTGCCAGCAGCCAACTCTTGGGGACAGGGAACTACGAGCAGTACTTC. This sequence encodes CASSQLLGTGNYEQYF.

This clone came up once. The chain has TRBV6-9 and TRBJ1-3; D perhaps matches TRBD1 (5 bases). Germline CDR1 MNHGY, CDR2 SVAAGI. Trimming pared 8 bases from V and 3 bases from J, leaving 20 bases between. The CDR3 extends over 16 amino acids. The CDR3 loop is CASGSYPGGFGNTIYF. The CDR3 bases are TGTGCCAGCGGTAGCTACCCCGGGGGTTTTGGAAACACCATATATTTT.

This clone showed up just once. The chain is built from TRBV19 and TRBJ2-7, with D maybe TRBD1 (6 bases). V gave up 5 bases and J gave up 2 bases, with 19 bases separating them. The CDR3 runs 16 residues. Looked up from germline, CDR1 is LNHDA and CDR2 is SQIVND (reference sequence). CDR3 sequence (DNA): TGTGCCAGTAGTCTTTCAGGGGTTATCCGACCCTACGAGCAGTACTTC. Protein sequence: CASSLSGVIRPYEQYF.

This clone was observed a handful of times. The chain combines TRBV14 with TRBJ1-1, with D possibly being TRBD1 (6 bases). Per germline, CDR1 SGHDN and CDR2 FVKESK. There are 14 residues in the CDR3. Trimming cost V 5 bases and J 4 bases, with 14 bases left between them. The CDR3 loop reads CASSWQGRGTEAFF. The CDR3 coding sequence is TGTGCCAGCAGCTGGCAGGGGAGAGGCACTGAAGCTTTCTTT.

V usage is TRBV29-1 and J usage is TRBJ2-7, with a tentative D call TRBD2 (6 bases). CDR1 and CDR2 (germline): SQVTM, ANQGSEA. V dropped 6 bases and J dropped 6 bases, with 18 bases sitting between them. This CDR3 has 13 residues. The CDR3 DNA follows: TGCAGCGTGATCCTCGGGGGACTCGCCGAGCAGTACTTC. Translating it yields CSVILGGLAEQYF.

The V gene is TRBV27, the J gene TRBJ2-1; 8 bases fit TRBD2. CDR3 length equals 17 residues. V gave up 5 bases and J gave up 0 bases; unmatched junction bases: 9. Germline assignment: CDR1 MNHEY and CDR2 SMNVEV (reference sequence). CDR3 in amino acids: CASSPYRAGGSYNEQFF. CDR3 nucleotides: TGTGCCAGCAGTCCCTACAGGGCGGGAGGCTCCTACAATGAGCAGTTCTTC.

The chain joins TRBV18 to TRBJ1-3; unclear D gene. There are 20 residues in the CDR3. V lost 0 bases, J lost 0 bases, and 21 bases lay in between. The germline V gene has CDR1 KGHSH and CDR2 LQKENI. The CDR3 nucleotides are TGTGCCAGCTCACCACCCTCACGGTTCTCCCCCAATAGCTCTGGAAACACCATATATTTT. As protein: CASSPPSRFSPNSSGNTIYF.

As regards this clone: Additional DNA sequences in this sample encode the identical CDR3. The chain joins TRBV30 to TRBJ1-2; D gene unclear. V lost 0 bases, J lost 1 base, and 6 bases lay in between. Germline V lookup: CDR1 GTSNPN, CDR2 SVGIG (reference sequence). The CDR3 extends over 13 amino acids. CDR3 in amino acids: CAWSVSYNYGYTF. CDR3 DNA sequence: TGTGCCTGGAGTGTTAGTTATAACTATGGCTACACCTTC.

This rearrangement joins TRBV5-1 to TRBJ1-3; TRBD1 agrees at 9 bases. This CDR3 region has 15 residues. Germline V gene lookup returns CDR1 SGHRS and CDR2 YFSETQ. J lost 0 bases, V lost 4 bases, and 2 bases had no gene match. The CDR3 here is CASSLDRGSGNTIYF. In DNA form, the CDR3 reads TGCGCCAGCAGCCTGGACAGGGGCTCTGGAAACACCATATATTTT.

The chain has TRBV28 and TRBJ2-7; TRBD1 agrees at 10 bases. Unmatched junction bases numbered 5, after V lost 7 bases and J lost 5 bases. Germline CDR1 and CDR2: MDHEN and SYDVKM. The CDR3 spans 13 residues. This CDR3 is CASNRDRGHEQYF. Written as DNA, the CDR3 is TGTGCCAGCAACAGGGACAGGGGCCACGAGCAGTACTTC.

The V call is TRBV9, the J call TRBJ1-1; tentative D call: TRBD1 (6 bases). V shed 4 bases and J shed 3 bases, with 16 bases lying between them. The CDR3 runs to 15 residues. Germline V gene sequence: CDR1 SGDLS, CDR2 YYNGEE. As DNA, the CDR3 is TGTGCCAGCAGCTCCAGCCCAGGGGCCCACACTGAAGCTTTCTTT. Its translation: CASSSSPGAHTEAFF.

This rearrangement joins TRBV4-1 to TRBJ1-2; D remains unclear. CDR3 length: 14 amino acids. Between the trimmed V and J ends, which lost 0 bases and 0 bases, there was a span of 5 bases. From germline, CDR1 is MGHRA and CDR2 YSYEKL. CDR3 region: CASSQEITNYGYTF. The CDR3 region has the DNA TGCGCCAGCAGCCAAGAAATCACTAACTATGGCTACACCTTC.

The chain carries TRBV14 and TRBJ1-1; TRBD1 matches at 7 bases. The trim removed 0 bases at V and 7 bases at J, leaving 5 bases unmatched. The CDR3 sequence is 14 residues long. The germline V gene encodes CDR1 SGHDN and CDR2 FVKESK. CDR3 coding DNA: TGTGCCAGCAGCCAAGAACAGGGGCTTGGTGAAGCTTTCTTT. Protein: CASSQEQGLGEAFF.

In this sample, this clone is medium-sized (0.01 to 0.1%). The chain uses TRBV7-9 and TRBJ1-2; D not certain. This CDR3 is 14 amino acids long. Looked up from germline, CDR1 is SEHNR and CDR2 is FQNEAQ (reference sequence). The V end was cut by 2 bases, the J end by 9 bases, with 16 bases between. The CDR3 coding sequence is TGTGCCAGCAGCTTATTGTTACCCTCAGGAAGCTACACCTTC. This gives the protein CASSLLLPSGSYTF. Supplemented by reference TRBV7-9 and TRBJ1-2, the full variable domain reads DTGVSQNPRHKITKRGQNVTFRCDPISEHNRLYWYRQTLGQGPEFLTYFQNEAQLEKSRLLSDRFSAERPKGSFSTLEIQRTEQGDSAMYLCASSLLLPSGSYTFGSGTRLTVV.

The V call is TRBV4-1, the J call TRBJ1-2; 10 bases fit TRBD1. CDR1 MGHRA and CDR2 YSYEKL come from the germline V gene. The trim removed 0 bases at V and 5 bases at J, leaving 3 bases unmatched. The CDR3 covers 15 residues. CDR3 sequence reads: CASSQDRTGGYGYTF. CDR3 nucleotides: TGCGCCAGCAGCCAAGATCGGACAGGGGGGTATGGCTACACCTTC.

This clone has just one count. V usage is TRBV30 and J usage is TRBJ2-5, with D unresolved. V lost 2 bases to trimming and J lost 5 bases, with 6 bases between them. Germline V CDR1 and CDR2: GTSNPN, SVGIG (reference sequence). The CDR3 has 11 residues. CDR3 coding DNA: TGTGCCTGGAGTCTACGGGAGACCCAGTACTTC. Its translation: CAWSLRETQYF.

The J gene is TRBJ2-2, the V gene TRBV2; 12 bases map to TRBD2. Germline V gene lookup returns CDR1 SNHLY and CDR2 FYNNEI. The V and J ends lost 1 base and 7 bases, in that order; junction bases with no gene match: 4. CDR3 size: 16 residues. The CDR3 DNA sequence: TGTGCCAGCAGTGAAGAACTAGCGGGAGGTGGCGGGGAGCTGTTTTTT. Residues: CASSEELAGGGGELFF.

V and J are TRBV9 and TRBJ2-7; 7 bases line up with TRBD1. The V gene end was trimmed by 4 bases and the J gene end by 2 bases; junction bases not matched to a gene: 6. This CDR3 is built from 14 residues. The germline CDR1 and CDR2 sequences are SGDLS and YYNGEE. The CDR3: CASSLGQGAYEQYF. In nucleotides, the CDR3 is TGTGCCAGCAGCCTCGGGCAGGGGGCCTACGAGCAGTACTTC.

V and J are TRBV7-3 and TRBJ1-1; the D is unclear. The CDR3 extends over 13 amino acids. The V end lost 2 bases, the J end lost 1 base, and 5 bases lay between the germline ends. From germline, CDR1 is SGHTA and CDR2 FQGTGA. The CDR3, as DNA: TGTGCCAGCAGCTTATCTAAGAACACTGAAGCTTTCTTT. It yields the protein CASSLSKNTEAFF.

J is TRBJ2-1 and V is TRBV9; D is undetermined. This CDR3 has 16 amino acids. V was pared by 3 bases and J by 0 bases, with 13 bases between. Germline assignment: CDR1 SGDLS and CDR2 YYNGEE. CDR3 coding DNA: TGTGCCAGCAGCGGTTCGATGAGGAGCTCCTACAATGAGCAGTTCTTC. Translating it yields CASSGSMRSSYNEQFF.

This CDR3 is CASSPGLAGGNEQFF. CDR3 in DNA: TGTGCCAGCTCACCCGGACTAGCGGGGGGGAATGAGCAGTTCTTC. The chain carries TRBV18 and TRBJ2-1; 15 bases are shared with TRBD2. This CDR3 spans 15 amino acids. V was pared by 3 bases and J by 7 bases, with 1 base of the junction left unmatched. Germline V gene data show CDR1 as KGHSH and CDR2 as LQKENI.